The rows below give T cell receptor beta chains drawn from one sample of a study of blood T cell repertoires in COVID-19. Repertoires were generated with immunoSEQ multiplex PCR, while TCRdb's copy carries only in-frame clones and drops some. Of around 25,000 clones in the sample, 83% were seen once. Material: peripheral blood. These receptors came from an older man with active COVID-19. CDR3s include the opening cysteine and the closing phenylalanine or tryptophan.

v_call	j_call	cdr3_aa
TRBV7-2	TRBJ1-1	CASSSNWAWAFF
TRBV30	TRBJ1-1	CAWSGQGGTEAFF
TRBV3-1/TRBV3-2	TRBJ1-5	CASSQDVDQPQHF
TRBV6-5	TRBJ1-5	CASSYSRTGSNQPQHF
TRBV30	TRBJ1-1	CAWSNSGFEAFF
TRBV5-4	TRBJ1-3	CASSTGEGNTIYF
TRBV4-1	TRBJ1-1	CASSQDDRNMNTEAFF
TRBV28	TRBJ1-3	CASSSGHNSGNTIYF
TRBV29-1	TRBJ1-5	CSVLSGFNQPQHF
TRBV7-6	TRBJ2-1	CASSFGSGTSGKEQFF
TRBV28	TRBJ2-7	CASRASGVPYEQYF
TRBV27	TRBJ2-7	CASRGWGGAEQYF
TRBV28	TRBJ2-3	CASRPRGSGTDTQYF
TRBV7-3	TRBJ1-6	CASSLGRSGSPLHF
TRBV9	TRBJ2-7	CASSPSWTSGEQYF
TRBV7-9	TRBJ1-1	CASSLARDDTEAFF
TRBV9	TRBJ2-1	CASSTQWGEQFF
TRBV3-1/TRBV3-2	TRBJ1-1	CASSQYGEGMNTEAFF
TRBV11-2	TRBJ1-2	CASSTPRGQDYGYTF
TRBV21-1	TRBJ1-5	CASRRDSKTYSNQPQHF
TRBV4-2	TRBJ2-7	CASSHELGQGFSEQYF
TRBV11-3	TRBJ1-1	CASSLMGGRTEAFF
TRBV29-1	TRBJ2-1	CSARRLATSDEQFF
TRBV5-4	TRBJ1-2	CASSLVADGYTF
TRBV7-8	TRBJ1-1	CASSPPLRTGGLNEAFF
TRBV6-6	TRBJ2-7	CASSYSDNAVPEQYF
TRBV7-8	TRBJ2-2	CASSLGSGGTGELFF
TRBV29-1	TRBJ1-1	CSGRRTNTEAFF